The 7 T cell receptor beta chains presented below share a single source sample, sequenced in a study of glioma-infiltrating T cells after dendritic cell vaccination. Assay: immunoSEQ multiplex PCR; the TCRdb copy retains only in-frame clones and omits some. This sample has approximately 82,000 clones; 85% to 90% occur once, and the top ten carry approximately 3.4%. The sequencing used blood, collected before dendritic cell vaccination. Source of these receptors: a human donor with glioblastoma.

This chain uses TRBV14 with TRBJ1-1; D call uncertain. The germline V gene has CDR1 SGHDN and CDR2 FVKESK. V was pared by 4 bases and J by 1 base, with 13 bases between. This CDR3 is 15 amino acids long. Written as DNA, the CDR3 is TGTGCCAGCAGCCCCTTTGACAATTCGAACACTGAAGCTTTCTTT. Protein sequence: CASSPFDNSNTEAFF.

The chain uses TRBV2 and TRBJ2-1; 12 nucleotides match TRBD2. Trimming cost V 5 bases and J 6 bases; bases outside gene matches: 5. Germline V gene data show CDR1 as SNHLY and CDR2 as FYNNEI. This CDR3 contains 15 residues. Written as DNA, the CDR3 is TGTGCCAGCAGTTCTAGCGGGAGGGCCCTCAATGAGCAGTTCTTC. Its translation: CASSSSGRALNEQFF.

V is TRBV11-3 and J is TRBJ1-2; 9 bases agree with TRBD1. This CDR3 is built from 14 residues. V lost 4 bases and J lost 6; bases outside the gene matches: 6. CDR1 and CDR2 (germline): SGHNT, YENEEA. The CDR3 nucleotides read TGTGCCAGCAGCTATAACAGGGGGCGAGATGGCTACACCTTC. This codes for CASSYNRGRDGYTF.

The chain joins TRBV5-1 to TRBJ2-6, with D possibly matching TRBD1 (5 bases). Between the trimmed V and J ends, which lost 5 bases and 1 base, there was a span of 13 bases. Germline V CDR1 and CDR2: SGHRS, YFSETQ. This CDR3 spans 16 amino acids. The chain's CDR3 is CASSPISGSGANVLTF. CDR3 nucleotides: TGCGCCAGCAGTCCAATTTCAGGGTCTGGGGCCAACGTCCTGACTTTC. The whole variable domain, filled in from reference TRBV5-1 and TRBJ2-6, reads KAGVTQTPRYLIKTRGQQVTLSCSPISGHRSVSWYQQTPGQGLQFLFEYFSETQRNKGNFPGRFSGRQFSNSRSEMNVSTLELGDSALYLCASSPISGSGANVLTFGAGSRLTVL.

The rearrangement links TRBV6-1 to TRBJ2-6; the D gene is possibly TRBD1 (5 bases). Trimming left V 1 base short and J 4 bases short, with 17 bases between. Germline V gene sequence: CDR1 MNHNS, CDR2 SASEGT. There are 18 residues in the CDR3. The CDR3 coding sequence is TGTGCCAGCAGTGAAGATCAGACTGGGGCCGGCGGGGCCAACGTCCTGACTTTC. Its translation: CASSEDQTGAGGANVLTF.

The rearrangement links TRBV2 to TRBJ1-5; no definite D call. Trimming removed 1 base at V and 4 bases at J, with 8 bases between. The germline gives CDR1 SNHLY, CDR2 FYNNEI. CDR3 size: 14 residues. CDR3 sequence (DNA): TGTGCCAGCAGTGAAGGGGCCGCAAATCAGCCCCAGCATTTT. This codes for CASSEGAANQPQHF.

CDR3 nucleotides: TGTGCCAGTAGTCCAGGGCGGGACAGGGGGAATTCACCCCTCCACTTT. This codes for CASSPGRDRGNSPLHF. The chain employs TRBV19 and TRBJ1-6; 11 bases map to TRBD1. V shed 5 bases and J 7 bases; nucleotides not matched to a gene: 7. This CDR3 is 16 amino acids long. The germline V gene encodes CDR1 LNHDA and CDR2 SQIVND (reference sequence).